These 29 T cell receptor beta chains originate from one sample sequenced in a study of regulatory T cells in long-lasting Graves disease. Noted time point: newly diagnosed GD, antithyroid drugs for less than 3 months. From PBMCs, RNA was extracted and then used to make the TCR library. HTBI primers from iRepertoire and Arm-PCR of CDR3 regions yielded the TCR beta libraries. Each CDR3 protein gets one entry after TCRdb re-called the multiplex PCR reads with MiXCR. This table has 360,000 or so distinct CDR3 sequences, over 15% appearing once. The sample was also linked to a second study, of T cells in Graves' hyperthyroidism and ophthalmopathy.

Sequencing used peripheral blood mononuclear cells (PBMCs), obtained at new diagnosis, from a patient treated with antithyroid drugs. The receptors shown here come from a man aged 35 to 55 with Graves disease.

V usage is TRBV2 and J usage is TRBJ1-3, with D possibly being TRBD1 (5 bases). CDR3 length equals 15 residues. Germline V CDR1 and CDR2: SNHLY, FYNNEI. The ends were cut back, 2 bases at V and 3 bases at J, with 11 bases in the middle. CDR3 nucleotides: TGTGCCAGCAGTGAAAATTCAGGGAGTGGAAACACCATATATTTT. Translating gives CASSENSGSGNTIYF.

V gene TRBV27 combines with J gene TRBJ1-2; D may be TRBD1 (5 bases). Germline-derived CDR1 and CDR2 are MNHEY and SMNVEV (reference sequence). V lost 8 bases, J lost 3 bases, and 7 bases lay in between. The CDR3 contains 11 residues. The CDR3 bases are TGTGCCAGCGGGACCTACTATGGCTACACCTTC. Protein product: CASGTYYGYTF.

This clonotype was recorded at least ten times. This chain links TRBV20-1 with TRBJ2-2; 8 positions agree with TRBD2. The CDR3 has 14 amino acids. Germline lookup yields CDR1 DFQATT and CDR2 SNEGSKA (reference sequence). The junction had 6 bases not matched to a gene; V was cut back by 2 bases and J by 7 bases. The CDR3 reads CSARRGGRIGELFF. CDR3 bases: TGCAGTGCTAGACGGGGGGGCCGAATCGGGGAGCTGTTTTTT.

A few counts support this clonotype. This chain joins TRBV12-3 or TRBV12-4 and TRBJ1-5, with D tentatively TRBD1 (5 bases). The V gene lost 6 bases and the J gene lost 7 bases, with 13 bases spanning the gap. The CDR3 is 13 residues long. The CDR3 protein is CASRWGRDQPQHF. CDR3 nucleotide sequence: TGTGCCAGCAGATGGGGCAGGGACCAGCCCCAGCATTTT.

This clonotype was observed at least ten times. The chain joins TRBV7-9 to TRBJ2-3; 7 bases agree with TRBD1. The trim removed 3 bases at V and 5 bases at J, leaving 5 bases unmatched. CDR1 and CDR2 (germline): SEHNR, FQNEAQ (reference sequence). This CDR3 has 14 residues. For the CDR3, the DNA is TGTGCCAGCAGCTTTAGGGGGCTGGTAGATACGCAGTATTTT. Protein product: CASSFRGLVDTQYF. Variable domain in full (rest from reference TRBV7-9 and TRBJ2-3): DTGVSQNPRHKITKRGQNVTFRCDPISEHNRLYWYRQTLGQGPEFLTYFQNEAQLEKSRLLSDRFSAERPKGSFSTLEIQRTEQGDSAMYLCASSFRGLVDTQYFGPGTRLTVL.

This clonotype was seen repeatedly, ten times or more. This chain joins TRBV30 and TRBJ1-4; no firm D call. Germline-derived CDR1 and CDR2 are GTSNPN and SVGIG (reference sequence). The CDR3 totals 11 residues. The V gene lost 7 bases and the J gene lost 6 bases, with 9 bases spanning the gap. The CDR3, as DNA: TGTGCCTCGGCGGAGTATGAAAAACTGTTTTTT. It is translated as CASAEYEKLFF.

This clonotype occurred many times. At one end, the junction sequence differs from germline, possibly due to a read error. The chain uses TRBV12-3 or TRBV12-4 and TRBJ1-5; maybe TRBD1 (6 bases). The CDR3 is made up of 19 amino acids. The CDR3 is CASSLGWGQRFGNNQPQHF. For the CDR3, the DNA is TGTGCCAGCAGCTTAGGTTGGGGGCAGAGATTTGGTAACAATCAGCCCCAGCATTTT.

This clonotype was observed at least ten times. The chain links TRBV12-3 or TRBV12-4 to TRBJ2-2; D is uncertain. Trimming took off 3 bases at V and 8 bases at J, with 4 bases between the two ends. The CDR3 is 11 residues long. The CDR3 is CASSLMGELFF. In nucleotides, the CDR3 is TGTGCCAGCAGTTTGATGGGGGAGCTGTTTTTT.

On this clonotype: Mismatch with germline at one junction end may stem from a read error. This sequence joins TRBV11-1 and TRBJ2-7; D is possibly TRBD2 (5 bases). The germline gives CDR1 SGHAT, CDR2 FQDESV (reference sequence). This CDR3 has 15 residues. The CDR3, as DNA: TGTGTCAGCAGCACCCGGGAACAGAGCTCCTACGAGCAGTACTTC. Its translation is CVSSTREQSSYEQYF.

This clonotype was counted a few times. The V call is TRBV3-1, the J call TRBJ1-1; D is uncertain. Germline V lookup: CDR1 LGHDT, CDR2 YNNKEL (reference sequence). V shed 3 bases and J shed 2 bases, with 10 bases lying between them. The CDR3 has 14 residues. The CDR3, as DNA: TGTGCCAGCAGCCAGGCACTGGGAAACACTGAAGCTTTCTTT. This codes for CASSQALGNTEAFF.

V usage is TRBV4-2 and J usage is TRBJ2-3, with D possibly matching TRBD2 (6 bases). The V and J ends lost 1 base and 0 bases respectively, with 11 bases between them. The germline CDR1 and CDR2 sequences are LGHNA and YNFKEQ. The CDR3 loop spans 16 amino acids. The CDR3 sequence is CASSQAGVYSTDTQYF. The CDR3, as DNA: TGTGCCAGCAGCCAAGCGGGGGTCTACAGCACAGATACGCAGTATTTT.

The chain links TRBV5-1 to TRBJ2-3; no clear D gene. Judging by the DNA end, TRBJ1-5 fits better; the J call may be wrong. CDR1 and CDR2 (germline): SGHRS, YFSETQ. This CDR3 contains 13 residues. The CDR3 nucleotides are TGCGCCAGCAGCTTGGTCGGCGCAGATACGCAGCATTTT. The encoded protein is CASSLVGADTQHF.

With regard to this clonotype: A junction boundary mismatches the germline segment, possibly from a read error. The V gene is TRBV7-7, the J gene TRBJ2-2; D ambiguous. This CDR3 region has 15 residues. Germline V gene lookup returns CDR1 SSHAT and CDR2 FNYEAQ (reference sequence). The CDR3 protein is CASSLAAAELEELFF. The CDR3 nucleotides read TGTGCTAGCAGCTTAGCCGCGGCGGAGCTCGAGGAGCTGTTTTTT.

The sample holds a few counts of this clonotype. This chain links TRBV12-3 or TRBV12-4 with TRBJ1-2, with a possible D match to TRBD1 (6 bases). V was shortened by 2 bases and J by 7 bases, with 14 bases between the two germline ends. The CDR3 has 14 amino acids. The CDR3 nucleotides are TGTGCCAGCAGTTTATTTACGGGGGCGGGTGGCTACACCTTC. Protein: CASSLFTGAGGYTF.

This clonotype was recorded many times. The chain recombines TRBV20-1 with TRBJ2-7, with 7 bases aligning to TRBD1. This CDR3 is 13 amino acids long. The germline V gene has CDR1 DFQATT and CDR2 SNEGSKA (reference sequence). V lost 6 bases, J lost 5 bases, and 10 bases stayed unmatched. CDR3 amino acids: CSADRVKSNEQYF. CDR3 nucleotides: TGCAGTGCCGACAGGGTAAAATCCAACGAGCAGTACTTC.

In its sample, this clonotype was seen many times. V is TRBV5-1 and J is TRBJ2-7; the D gene is possibly TRBD1 (5 bases). V was shortened by 0 bases and J by 3 bases, with 7 bases between the two germline ends. The germline V gene encodes CDR1 SGHRS and CDR2 YFSETQ. This CDR3 is built from 13 residues. The CDR3 nucleotides are TGCGCCAGCAGCTTGGCAGGGAACTACGAGCAGTACTTC. Translation: CASSLAGNYEQYF.

This clonotype came up many times. The V call is TRBV2, the J call TRBJ2-7, with 9 bases that match TRBD2. V lost 2 bases, J lost 1 base, and 3 bases stayed unmatched. The CDR3 is made up of 15 amino acids. CDR1 and CDR2 (germline): SNHLY, FYNNEI. This chain's CDR3 is CASSELRGGSYEQYF. The CDR3 region has the DNA TGTGCCAGCAGTGAATTGCGGGGGGGATCCTACGAGCAGTACTTC.

The rearrangement uses TRBV5-1 and TRBJ2-5; 7 nucleotides agree with TRBD2. Germline CDR1 and CDR2: SGHRS and YFSETQ. With V trimmed by 3 bases and J by 2 bases, 7 bases remained unmatched. The CDR3 extends over 15 amino acids. CDR3 region: CASSSPGGGQETQYF. The CDR3 DNA reads TGCGCCAGCAGCTCCCCGGGGGGTGGACAAGAGACCCAGTACTTC. Complete variable domain (other parts from reference TRBV5-1 and TRBJ2-5): KAGVTQTPRYLIKTRGQQVTLSCSPISGHRSVSWYQQTPGQGLQFLFEYFSETQRNKGNFPGRFSGRQFSNSRSEMNVSTLELGDSALYLCASSSPGGGQETQYFGPGTRLLVL.

This clonotype was detected ten times or more. The chain carries TRBV20-1 and TRBJ2-7; D is ambiguous. The germline gives CDR1 DFQATT, CDR2 SNEGSKA (reference sequence). This CDR3 has 15 amino acids. Trimming took off 2 bases at V and 1 base at J, with 15 bases between the two ends. In DNA, the CDR3 is TGCAGTGCTAGAAGACGCGGAGAGCGATCCTACGAGCAGTACTTC. It yields the protein CSARRRGERSYEQYF.

In its sample, this clonotype was seen many times. The chain links TRBV29-1 to TRBJ2-1, with a weak D call TRBD1 (5 bases). The CDR3 runs to 14 residues. The V and J ends lost 7 bases and 4 bases respectively, with 17 bases between them. CDR1 is SQVTM, CDR2 ANQGSEA, per germline. CDR3: CSGLQLRQYNEQFF. In DNA form, the CDR3 reads TGCAGCGGCCTCCAACTTCGACAGTACAATGAGCAGTTCTTC.

At least ten counts were recorded for this clonotype. The chain employs TRBV20-1 and TRBJ2-3; tentatively, D is TRBD2 (6 bases). The V gene lost 0 bases and the J gene lost 4 bases, with 17 bases spanning the gap. The CDR3 totals 16 residues. CDR1 and CDR2 (germline): DFQATT, SNEGSKA (reference sequence). The CDR3 region is CSARDRRNGGADTQYF. In DNA form, the CDR3 reads TGCAGTGCTAGAGACCGCCGGAATGGCGGGGCAGATACGCAGTATTTT.

The chain uses TRBV2 and TRBJ2-5, with TRBD2 identical over 8 bases. Unmatched junction bases numbered 12, after V lost 5 bases and J lost 4 bases. The CDR3 is 16 residues long. CDR1 and CDR2 (germline): SNHLY, FYNNEI. DNA of the CDR3: TGTGCCAGCAGTCGGACTTCGGGGGGGCAAAGAGAGACCCAGTACTTC. Encoded protein: CASSRTSGGQRETQYF.

This clonotype occurred many times. The chain uses TRBV7-2 and TRBJ2-1; 8 bases are shared with TRBD1. V lost 1 base to trimming and J lost 12 bases; unmatched junction nucleotides: 11. This CDR3 has 15 residues. Looked up from germline, CDR1 is SGHTA and CDR2 is FQGNSA. The chain's CDR3 is CASSLGGQASEGQFF. CDR3 nucleotide sequence: TGTGCCAGCAGCTTAGGGGGACAGGCGTCGGAAGGGCAGTTCTTC.

The chain carries TRBV20-1 and TRBJ2-7; a possible D gene is TRBD2 (6 bases). V lost 1 base, J lost 4 bases, and 17 bases lay in between. The CDR3 covers 15 residues. Germline CDR1 is DFQATT and CDR2 is SNEGSKA (reference sequence). The CDR3 loop is CSARGWGELGYEQYF. In DNA, the CDR3 is TGCAGTGCTAGAGGATGGGGGGAATTGGGGTACGAGCAGTACTTC.

This clonotype was seen only a few times. Given a much more abundant clone one base away, this may be a read error. The chain employs TRBV3-1 and TRBJ2-1, with D possibly being TRBD1 (5 bases). CDR1 and CDR2 (germline): LGHDT, YNNKEL (reference sequence). The CDR3 loop spans 15 amino acids. CDR3 nucleotide sequence: TGTGCCAGCAGCCAAGAACCCAGGGCCCACAATGGGCAGTTCTTC. Protein sequence: CASSQEPRAHNGQFF.

This clonotype was seen at least ten times. The chain has TRBV6-1 and TRBJ2-7, with D perhaps TRBD1 or TRBD2 (7 bases each). This CDR3 has 15 amino acids. Germline V gene sequence: CDR1 MNHNS, CDR2 SASEGT. Trimming pared 6 bases from V and 0 bases from J, leaving 15 bases between. In DNA form, the CDR3 reads TGTGCCAGCAGCAGGGGGGGCGCAAGCTCCTACGAGCAGTACTTC. Encoded protein: CASSRGGASSYEQYF.

This clonotype was seen at least ten times. This chain joins TRBV6-5 and TRBJ1-1; 10 bases agree with TRBD1. The CDR3 contains 16 residues. CDR1 MNHEY and CDR2 SVGAGI come from the germline V gene. V lost 4 bases to trimming and J lost 1 base; unmatched junction nucleotides: 6. Here the CDR3 DNA reads TGTGCCAGCAGTTCCGCCGGGACAGGGGCGAACACTGAAGCTTTCTTT. Translated, it gives CASSSAGTGANTEAFF.

The J gene is TRBJ2-3, the V gene TRBV7-2; 10 bases match TRBD2. The CDR3 totals 15 residues. V shed 6 bases, J shed 5 bases, and the junction held 8 bases outside the gene matches. From germline, CDR1 is SGHTA and CDR2 FQGNSA. CDR3 sequence reads: CASRQRGGILDTQYF. The CDR3 region has the DNA TGTGCCAGCAGGCAGCGGGGGGGCATTTTAGATACGCAGTATTTT.

This clonotype was counted at least ten times. The chain is built from TRBV28 and TRBJ2-1; D is possibly TRBD2 (5 bases). V lost 7 bases and J lost 4, with 14 bases in between. The CDR3 extends over 14 amino acids. Per the germline V gene, CDR1 is MDHEN and CDR2 is SYDVKM. The CDR3, as DNA: TGTGCCAGCACGGACCCGCAGCGGTACAATGAGCAGTTCTTC. Residues: CASTDPQRYNEQFF.